These 18 T cell receptor beta chains were all obtained from the same sample, sequenced in a study of T cell responses to AZD1222 COVID-19 vaccine. The assay was immunoSEQ multiplex PCR, and TCRdb's table has in-frame clones only and misses some. In the table there are 100,000 or so clones, roughly 90% of which are singletons. Sequencing used peripheral blood, obtained on day 0 of AZD1222 vaccination. Every receptor here comes from an adult in good health.

This chain joins TRBV28 and TRBJ2-2, with D possibly TRBD2 on 6 matching bases. This CDR3 is 17 amino acids long. CDR1 and CDR2 from the germline V gene are MDHEN and SYDVKM. V was clipped by 3 bases and J by 6 bases, with 20 bases between them. The chain's CDR3 is CASSFFPWREESGELFF. The CDR3 nucleotides read TGTGCCAGCAGTTTTTTTCCCTGGCGGGAAGAGTCCGGGGAGCTGTTTTTT.

The chain employs TRBV18 and TRBJ1-1, with a possible D match to TRBD1 (5 bases). CDR3 length equals 14 residues. Trimming cost V 1 base and J 8 bases, with 14 bases left between them. Germline assignment: CDR1 KGHSH and CDR2 LQKENI. DNA of the CDR3: TGTGCCAGCTCACCACAGGGGCCGGGGAAAGAAGCTTTCTTT. This translates into CASSPQGPGKEAFF. Full variable domain (missing parts from reference TRBV18 and TRBJ1-1): NAGVMQNPRHLVRRRGQEARLRCSPMKGHSHVYWYRQLPEEGLKFMVYLQKENIIDESGMPKERFSAEFPKEGPSILRIQQVVRGDSAAYFCASSPQGPGKEAFFGQGTRLTVV.

The genes are TRBV19 and TRBJ1-6; no reliable D call. The CDR3 covers 15 residues. Trimming took off 5 bases at V and 7 bases at J, with 15 bases between the two ends. Germline V gene lookup returns CDR1 LNHDA and CDR2 SQIVND (reference sequence). The CDR3 DNA sequence: TGTGCCAGTAGTGGCATCCGGGCCGTGAATTCACCCCTCCACTTT. The encoded protein is CASSGIRAVNSPLHF.

The rearrangement uses TRBV30 and TRBJ2-7; tentatively, D is TRBD1 (5 bases). Germline CDR1 reads GTSNPN; CDR2 reads SVGIG (reference sequence). This CDR3 region has 12 residues. DNA of the CDR3: TGTGCTGGTAATCAGGGCTCCTACGAGCAGTACTTC. It is translated as CAGNQGSYEQYF.

The rearrangement uses TRBV6-5 and TRBJ1-5; D not resolved. V lost 1 base and J 4 bases, leaving 5 bases between the germline ends. The germline V gene encodes CDR1 MNHEY and CDR2 SVGAGI. The CDR3 totals 13 residues. The CDR3 region has the DNA TGTGCCAGCAGTTACTGGGGAAATCAGCCCCAGCATTTT. Translating gives CASSYWGNQPQHF.

This clone has just a few counts. V gene TRBV30 combines with J gene TRBJ1-2, with 7 bases identical to TRBD1. The CDR3 is made up of 15 amino acids. Germline values: CDR1 GTSNPN, CDR2 SVGIG (reference sequence). The junction had 13 bases not matched to a gene; V was cut back by 5 bases and J by 4 bases. The CDR3 reads CAWEEGTAKVYGYTF. The CDR3 region has the DNA TGTGCCTGGGAGGAAGGGACAGCTAAAGTCTATGGCTACACCTTC.

CDR3 protein: CASSFDREMTQYF. CDR3 nucleotide sequence: TGTGCCAGCAGCTTTGACAGGGAAATGACCCAGTACTTC. The V call is TRBV7-2, the J call TRBJ2-5; TRBD1 agrees at 7 bases. V lost 3 bases to trimming and J lost 7 bases; unmatched junction nucleotides: 5. The CDR3 sequence is 13 residues long. In germline, CDR1 is SGHTA, CDR2 FQGNSA.

J is TRBJ2-7 and V is TRBV28; D might be TRBD2 (5 bases). Trimming pared 7 bases from V and 0 bases from J, leaving 13 bases between. Germline CDR1 MDHEN, CDR2 SYDVKM. The CDR3 has 14 residues. The CDR3 reads CASIKRASSYEQYF. As DNA, the CDR3 is TGTGCCAGCATAAAGAGGGCGAGCTCCTACGAGCAGTACTTC.

The chain joins TRBV28 to TRBJ1-6; no firm D call. There are 14 residues in the CDR3. Germline CDR1 is MDHEN and CDR2 is SYDVKM. Trimming left V 5 bases short and J 7 bases short, with 12 bases between. The CDR3 is CASSQFSRNSPLHF. For the CDR3, the DNA is TGTGCCAGCAGTCAATTCTCCAGGAATTCACCCCTCCACTTT. The full variable domain, completed using reference TRBV28 and TRBJ1-6, is DVKVTQSSRYLVKRTGEKVFLECVQDMDHENMFWYRQDPGLGLRLIYFSYDVKMKEKGDIPEGYSVSREKKERFSLILESASTNQTSMYLCASSQFSRNSPLHFGNGTRLTVT.

This clone was seen only once. The chain uses TRBV30 and TRBJ1-5; D not certain. Per the germline V gene, CDR1 is GTSNPN and CDR2 is SVGIG (reference sequence). The CDR3 is made up of 13 amino acids. The ends were cut back, 2 bases at V and 6 bases at J, with 11 bases in the middle. The CDR3 region is CAWSPVHSQPQHF. DNA of the CDR3: TGTGCCTGGAGTCCCGTTCACAGTCAGCCCCAGCATTTT.

In this sample, this clone turned up a few times. The V call is TRBV5-1, the J call TRBJ2-5; tentatively, D is TRBD1 (6 bases). V was cut by 0 bases and J by 5 bases, with 11 bases left in between. Germline loops: CDR1 SGHRS, CDR2 YFSETQ. This CDR3 is built from 14 residues. CDR3 sequence reads: CASSLGQGMETQYF. The DNA of the CDR3 is TGCGCCAGCAGCTTGGGTCAGGGGATGGAGACCCAGTACTTC.

Here the CDR3 reads CASSQTGQGFGNTIYF. For the CDR3, the DNA is TGTGCCAGCAGCCAGACGGGACAGGGATTTGGAAACACCATATATTTT. The J gene is TRBJ1-3, the V gene TRBV5-4; 9 bases align to TRBD1. With V trimmed by 4 bases and J by 3 bases, 8 bases remained unmatched. CDR3 size: 16 residues. From germline, CDR1 is SGHNT and CDR2 YYREEE (reference sequence).

The chain employs TRBV7-2 and TRBJ2-1; D gene uncertain. V lost 2 bases to trimming and J lost 5 bases, with 16 bases between them. Germline loops: CDR1 SGHTA, CDR2 FQGNSA. The CDR3 totals 16 residues. The CDR3 sequence is CASSLFPTGMNNEQFF. CDR3 DNA sequence: TGTGCCAGCAGCTTATTCCCGACTGGGATGAACAATGAGCAGTTCTTC.

The J gene is TRBJ2-3, the V gene TRBV11-2, with 8 nucleotides matching TRBD2. V was clipped by 8 bases and J by 4 bases; unmatched bases: 8. CDR1 is SGHAT, CDR2 FQNNGV, per germline. This CDR3 region has 14 residues. The CDR3 loop reads CASHAGGGADTQYF. The CDR3, as DNA: TGTGCCAGCCATGCGGGAGGAGGCGCAGATACGCAGTATTTT.

This chain joins TRBV30 and TRBJ1-5; no clear D. The CDR3 has 12 amino acids. V lost 7 bases, J lost 5 bases, and 12 bases lay in between. Germline values: CDR1 GTSNPN, CDR2 SVGIG (reference sequence). The CDR3 region is CAYQEWDQPQHF. CDR3 sequence (DNA): TGTGCCTATCAAGAGTGGGATCAGCCCCAGCATTTT. The full variable domain, its missing parts supplied by reference TRBV30 and TRBJ1-5, is SQTIHQWPATLVQPVGSPLSLECTVEGTSNPNLYWYRQAAGRGLQLLFYSVGIGQISSEVPQNLSASRPQDRQFILSSKKLLLSDSGFYLCAYQEWDQPQHFGDGTRLSIL.

The sample holds one count of this clone. This rearrangement joins TRBV28 to TRBJ2-1; TRBD1 might be the D (6 bases). Trimming pared 6 bases from V and 9 bases from J, leaving 15 bases between. The length of the CDR3 is 13 residues. CDR1 and CDR2 (germline): MDHEN, SYDVKM. The DNA of the CDR3 is TGTGCCAGCAGGCGTCCTAGGGGGAGTGAGCAGTTCTTC. It yields the protein CASRRPRGSEQFF.

The chain joins TRBV2 to TRBJ1-4; D not certain. This CDR3 spans 14 amino acids. CDR1 and CDR2 from the germline V gene are SNHLY and FYNNEI. Between the trimmed V and J ends, which lost 6 bases and 3 bases, there was a span of 11 bases. The CDR3 here is CASRSQPANEKLFF. In nucleotides, the CDR3 is TGTGCCAGCAGATCACAGCCGGCTAATGAAAAACTGTTTTTT.

V is TRBV19 and J is TRBJ1-1; no definite D call. CDR3 length: 13 amino acids. Germline CDR1 reads LNHDA; CDR2 reads SQIVND (reference sequence). Between the trimmed V and J ends, which lost 5 bases and 8 bases, there was a span of 15 bases. CDR3 bases: TGTGCCAGTAGTTGGACTCGTGAACGGGAAGCTTTCTTT. Encoded protein: CASSWTREREAFF. Full variable domain (outside the CDR3, taken from reference TRBV19 and TRBJ1-1): DGGITQSPKYLFRKEGQNVTLSCEQNLNHDAMYWYRQDPGQGLRLIYYSQIVNDFQKGDIAEGYSVSREKKESFPLTVTSAQKNPTAFYLCASSWTREREAFFGQGTRLTVV.